These 28 T cell receptor beta chains were all obtained from the same sample, sequenced in a study of identical twins. Via MiXCR, TCRdb re-called the 5' RACE reads, giving one row per CDR3 protein. The sample has approximately 470,000 distinct CDR3 sequences, about 14% seen once; the top ten hold about 0.52%. These sequences were also reported in another study, on yellow fever vaccine responses in identical twins.

Sequencing was done on a sample of CD4+ T cells sorted from blood. Receptors originate from a woman under 30 in good health.

The table lists this clonotype with a few counts. The rearrangement joins TRBV28 to TRBJ2-7, with D maybe TRBD1 (5 bases). Germline V CDR1 and CDR2: MDHEN, SYDVKM. V lost 7 bases, J lost 2 bases, and 12 bases lay in between. CDR3 size: 13 residues. The CDR3 spells CASNRIHPYEQYF. The DNA of the CDR3 is TGTGCCAGCAACAGGATCCATCCCTACGAGCAGTACTTC.

The V call is TRBV12-3 or TRBV12-4, the J call TRBJ2-1, with D perhaps assigned TRBD1 or TRBD2 (5 bases each). Between the trimmed V and J ends, which lost 6 bases and 0 bases, there was a span of 18 bases. CDR3 length: 17 residues. This chain's CDR3 is CASREPGPMSSYNEQFF. The CDR3 nucleotides read TGTGCCAGCAGGGAACCGGGACCTATGAGCTCCTACAATGAGCAGTTCTTC.

This chain links TRBV15 with TRBJ2-1; 8 bases align to TRBD1. Unmatched junction bases numbered 10, after V lost 3 bases and J lost 6 bases. The CDR3 is made up of 16 amino acids. The germline V gene has CDR1 LNHNV and CDR2 YYDKDF (reference sequence). The CDR3 region is CATSREQGAAGNEQFF. The CDR3 DNA reads TGTGCCACCAGCAGGGAGCAGGGGGCGGCGGGCAATGAGCAGTTCTTC.

The chain has TRBV19 and TRBJ2-7; 9 bases are shared with TRBD1. The CDR3 loop spans 14 amino acids. Per germline, CDR1 LNHDA and CDR2 SQIVND (reference sequence). Trimming took 7 bases from V and 2 from J; bases not matched to a gene: 6. The CDR3 loop reads CASKSGQGAYEQYF. Written as DNA, the CDR3 is TGTGCCAGTAAATCGGGACAGGGCGCCTACGAGCAGTACTTC.

The V gene is TRBV7-2, the J gene TRBJ2-3; D remains ambiguous. Germline CDR1 is SGHTA and CDR2 is FQGNSA. Trimming stripped 4 bases from V and 6 bases from J, with 14 bases between. The CDR3 contains 14 residues. As DNA, the CDR3 is TGTGCCAGCAGCTCCGGGCGCCTTGGCGATACGCAGTATTTT. It codes for CASSSGRLGDTQYF.

This clonotype has a count of ten or more. The chain joins TRBV10-2 to TRBJ2-1; D ambiguous. Germline-derived CDR1 and CDR2 are WSHSY and SAAADI. CDR3 length equals 14 residues. V was pared by 8 bases and J by 0 bases, with 11 bases between. This chain's CDR3 is CASRPTYSYNEQFF. The CDR3 bases are TGCGCCAGCCGACCGACCTACTCCTACAATGAGCAGTTCTTC.

This clonotype showed up just once. V and J are TRBV7-2 and TRBJ2-3; TRBD2 matches at 13 bases. Germline V gene lookup returns CDR1 SGHTA and CDR2 FQGNSA. This CDR3 has 19 amino acids. V trimming: 0 bases; J trimming: 4 bases; junction bases outside the gene matches: 10. CDR3 nucleotide sequence: TGTGCCAGCAGCTTAGCCAACCTTAGGACTAGCGGGAGCGCAGATACGCAGTATTTT. As protein: CASSLANLRTSGSADTQYF.

This chain connects TRBV30 to TRBJ2-5; 9 bases match TRBD2. The CDR3 has 13 amino acids. V was clipped by 0 bases and J by 4 bases; unmatched bases: 0. Looked up from germline, CDR1 is GTSNPN and CDR2 is SVGIG (reference sequence). CDR3 sequence: CAWSVLAGETQYF. The CDR3 coding sequence is TGTGCCTGGAGTGTACTAGCGGGAGAGACCCAGTACTTC. Full variable domain (outside the CDR3, taken from reference TRBV30 and TRBJ2-5): SQTIHQWPATLVQPVGSPLSLECTVEGTSNPNLYWYRQAAGRGLQLLFYSVGIGQISSEVPQNLSASRPQDRQFILSSKKLLLSDSGFYLCAWSVLAGETQYFGPGTRLLVL.

This clonotype has more than one count but fewer than ten. The chain carries TRBV5-4 and TRBJ2-3; TRBD2 matches at 14 bases. The CDR3 sequence is 16 residues long. Unmatched junction bases numbered 5, after V lost 2 bases and J lost 6 bases. From germline, CDR1 is SGHNT and CDR2 YYREEE (reference sequence). For the CDR3, the DNA is TGTGCCAGCAGCTTCGGGACTAGCGGGGGCCCTGATACGCAGTATTTT. Its protein is CASSFGTSGGPDTQYF.

The sample holds many counts of this clonotype. The chain links TRBV11-2 to TRBJ2-7; 12 nucleotides agree with TRBD2. The CDR3 is 16 residues long. Germline lookup yields CDR1 SGHAT and CDR2 FQNNGV. V shed 3 bases, J shed 3 bases, and the junction held 6 bases outside the gene matches. The CDR3 nucleotides read TGTGCCAGCAGCTTTGGGCTAGCGGGGGGGAACTACGAGCAGTACTTC. Translating gives CASSFGLAGGNYEQYF.

This clonotype was observed a handful of times. This chain connects TRBV20-1 to TRBJ2-1; D gene unclear. Per germline, CDR1 DFQATT and CDR2 SNEGSKA (reference sequence). The CDR3 contains 11 residues. V dropped 6 bases and J dropped 6 bases, with 9 bases sitting between them. In DNA form, the CDR3 reads TGCAGTGCCCGGCCCTCCAATGAGCAGTTCTTC. Protein product: CSARPSNEQFF.

This rearrangement joins TRBV6-1 to TRBJ1-2, with TRBD1 as a possible D gene (6 bases). Germline CDR1 is MNHNS and CDR2 is SASEGT. This CDR3 spans 14 amino acids. Deletions cut 3 bases from V and 7 bases from J, with 15 bases between. CDR3 DNA sequence: TGTGCCAGCAGTGAGGGTATAACAGGGTTTGGCTACACCTTC. Translation gives CASSEGITGFGYTF.

This clonotype was counted between two and nine times. The rearrangement joins TRBV28 to TRBJ2-4, with 10 bases aligning to TRBD1. CDR1 is MDHEN and CDR2 is SYDVKM in the germline V gene. V trimming: 4 bases; J trimming: 1 base; junction bases outside the gene matches: 4. This CDR3 region has 16 residues. CDR3 coding DNA: TGTGCCAGCAGTTCCGGACAGGGGGAGGCCAAAAACATTCAGTACTTC. This translates into CASSSGQGEAKNIQYF.

CDR3 in amino acids: CASSYQSGGAANEQFF. The CDR3 region has the DNA TGTGCCAGCAGTTACCAGAGCGGGGGGGCCGCCAATGAGCAGTTCTTC. The chain couples TRBV6-5 to TRBJ2-1, with 10 nucleotides matching TRBD2. The junction had 7 bases not matched to a gene; V was cut back by 2 bases and J by 6 bases. Germline loops: CDR1 MNHEY, CDR2 SVGAGI. This CDR3 has 16 amino acids.

A few counts support this clonotype. The rearrangement joins TRBV7-6 to TRBJ2-7, with D perhaps matching TRBD2 (6 bases). Germline V gene lookup returns CDR1 SGHVS and CDR2 FNYEAQ. The V and J ends lost 2 bases and 1 base respectively, with 15 bases between them. This CDR3 has 16 residues. CDR3 nucleotide sequence: TGTGCCAGCAGCTTAACCGGGGGAGCCGCGTCCTACGAGCAGTACTTC. It translates to CASSLTGGAASYEQYF.

This rearrangement joins TRBV29-1 to TRBJ1-1, with TRBD1 matching over 8 bases. This CDR3 has 14 amino acids. The J segment lost 4 bases and the V segment lost 6 bases, leaving 10 bases of the junction unmatched. Looked up from germline, CDR1 is SQVTM and CDR2 is ANQGSEA. CDR3 nucleotide sequence: TGCAGCGTCGATTTAGACAGGGGTAGCACTGAAGCTTTCTTT. Translation gives CSVDLDRGSTEAFF.

There are many counts of this clonotype. The chain is built from TRBV15 and TRBJ1-1; D possibly corresponds to TRBD1 (5 bases). From germline, CDR1 is LNHNV and CDR2 YYDKDF (reference sequence). The CDR3 runs to 16 residues. V lost 0 bases and J 1 base, leaving 12 bases between the germline ends. CDR3 protein: CATSRELGQQNTEAFF. As DNA, the CDR3 is TGTGCCACCAGCAGAGAGCTGGGGCAGCAGAACACTGAAGCTTTCTTT.

This sequence joins TRBV20-1 and TRBJ2-7, with D perhaps matching TRBD2 (6 bases). The V gene lost 2 bases and the J gene lost 2 bases, with 10 bases spanning the gap. Germline CDR1 is DFQATT and CDR2 is SNEGSKA (reference sequence). There are 13 residues in the CDR3. The CDR3 is CSARMGLAYEQYF. The CDR3 DNA sequence: TGCAGTGCTAGAATGGGACTTGCCTACGAGCAGTACTTC.

The rearrangement links TRBV4-2 to TRBJ2-2; 9 positions agree with TRBD1. The CDR3 runs 19 residues. CDR1 is LGHNA, CDR2 YNFKEQ, per germline. V lost 5 bases and J lost 0; bases outside the gene matches: 13. The DNA of the CDR3 is TGTGCCAGCAGCAAGGCCGGGACAGGGTACCCCGCGAACACCGGGGAGCTGTTTTTT. Amino acids: CASSKAGTGYPANTGELFF.

This clonotype was detected only a few times. This chain links TRBV2 with TRBJ1-6; no definite D call. This CDR3 is 14 amino acids long. Per germline, CDR1 SNHLY and CDR2 FYNNEI. V was trimmed by 3 bases and J by 8 bases, leaving 11 bases between them. The CDR3 loop reads CASSDRGGHSPLHF. The CDR3 nucleotides are TGTGCCAGCAGTGATCGGGGTGGTCATTCACCCCTCCACTTT. The full variable domain, in which reference TRBV2 and TRBJ1-6 provide the parts outside the CDR3, is EPEVTQTPSHQVTQMGQEVILRCVPISNHLYFYWYRQILGQKVEFLVSFYNNEISEKSEIFDDQFSVERPDGSNFTLKIRSTKLEDSAMYFCASSDRGGHSPLHFGNGTRLTVT.

The rearrangement uses TRBV11-1 and TRBJ2-2; D not certain. Per the germline V gene, CDR1 is SGHAT and CDR2 is FQDESV (reference sequence). The CDR3 has 18 amino acids. The V and J ends lost 4 bases and 4 bases respectively, with 22 bases between them. The CDR3, as DNA: TGTGCCAGCAGCTCAGCACAGACCAGCCTCGGTGGCACCGGGGAGCTGTTTTTT. Residues: CASSSAQTSLGGTGELFF.

This clonotype has more than one count but fewer than ten. J is TRBJ2-3 and V is TRBV28; D gene uncertain. V lost 8 bases to trimming and J lost 4 bases, with 22 bases between them. This CDR3 is built from 16 residues. CDR1 MDHEN and CDR2 SYDVKM come from the germline V gene. CDR3 sequence (DNA): TGTGCCAGCGCCCCCAAGTTAAGGAAGCAAGCAGATACGCAGTATTTT. Amino acids: CASAPKLRKQADTQYF.

V is TRBV4-2 and J is TRBJ2-2; D is uncertain. In germline, CDR1 is LGHNA, CDR2 YNFKEQ. V lost 1 base to trimming and J lost 7 bases, with 10 bases between them. This CDR3 is 14 amino acids long. CDR3 sequence reads: CASSQVVEIGELFF. CDR3 nucleotide sequence: TGTGCCAGCAGCCAAGTAGTAGAGATCGGGGAGCTGTTTTTT.

This clonotype was detected ten times or more. This chain links TRBV18 with TRBJ2-7; possibly TRBD1 for D (6 bases). V lost 8 bases and J 0 bases, leaving 14 bases between the germline ends. Germline CDR1 and CDR2: KGHSH and LQKENI. The CDR3 spans 14 residues. This chain's CDR3 is CASSPRGSSYEQYF. CDR3 sequence (DNA): TGTGCCAGCAGCCCTAGGGGGAGCTCCTACGAGCAGTACTTC.

V and J are TRBV6-1 and TRBJ2-5; a weak D match, TRBD1 (7 bases). Trimming stripped 5 bases from V and 5 bases from J, with 15 bases between. Germline CDR1 and CDR2: MNHNS and SASEGT. This CDR3 has 14 residues. The CDR3 sequence is CASSHPTGRETQYF. The CDR3 DNA is TGTGCCAGCAGTCATCCGACAGGGAGGGAGACCCAGTACTTC.

This chain links TRBV19 with TRBJ2-4; 8 positions match TRBD1. With V trimmed by 6 bases and J by 12 bases, 4 bases remained unmatched. CDR3 length equals 11 residues. CDR1 LNHDA and CDR2 SQIVND come from the germline V gene (reference sequence). The CDR3 sequence: CASSTGGNQYF. CDR3 coding DNA: TGTGCCAGTAGCACAGGGGGTAATCAGTACTTC.

This clonotype was seen only a few times. The chain recombines TRBV24-1 with TRBJ2-1; possibly TRBD2 for D (7 bases). The V gene's germline CDR1 is KGHDR and CDR2 SFDVKD. Trimming cost V 0 bases and J 5 bases, with 13 bases left between them. The CDR3 runs 16 residues. Written as DNA, the CDR3 is TGTGCCACCAGTGATTTGGGGGGGGCGAGGGACAATGAGCAGTTCTTC. Its translation: CATSDLGGARDNEQFF.

At least ten counts were recorded for this clonotype. V usage is TRBV5-1 and J usage is TRBJ2-7; weak D call: TRBD1 (5 bases). The CDR3 contains 13 residues. The germline V gene encodes CDR1 SGHRS and CDR2 YFSETQ. The V end was cut by 5 bases, the J end by 2 bases, with 11 bases between. The DNA of the CDR3 is TGCGCCAGCAGTCCTGACAGCCCCTACGAGCAGTACTTC. Its protein product is CASSPDSPYEQYF.